This TCR beta chain derives from a study of blood T cells in healthy people across ages. In the study overall: Per every two T cells, about one barcoded beta molecule was captured by template switching.

There are 13 residues in the CDR3. The germline V gene encodes CDR1 SQVTM and CDR2 ANQGSEA. The V and J ends lost 3 bases and 7 bases respectively, with 13 bases between them. This clonotype was recorded many times. A sample-barcoded 5' primer and a J-beta primer mix were used in a second PCR of about 7 to 11 cycles. Each CDR3 protein gets one entry after TCRdb re-called the 5' RACE reads with MiXCR. The sample yields hundreds of thousands of distinct CDR3 sequences, about 24% seen once. The clonotype comes from a man between 65 and 79 years old in good health. Source material: blood. This sequence joins TRBV29-1 and TRBJ2-1; D not certain. CDR3 sequence (DNA): TGCAGCGTTGATGTACAGCTCAAAAATGAGCAGTTCTTC. This translates into CSVDVQLKNEQFF.